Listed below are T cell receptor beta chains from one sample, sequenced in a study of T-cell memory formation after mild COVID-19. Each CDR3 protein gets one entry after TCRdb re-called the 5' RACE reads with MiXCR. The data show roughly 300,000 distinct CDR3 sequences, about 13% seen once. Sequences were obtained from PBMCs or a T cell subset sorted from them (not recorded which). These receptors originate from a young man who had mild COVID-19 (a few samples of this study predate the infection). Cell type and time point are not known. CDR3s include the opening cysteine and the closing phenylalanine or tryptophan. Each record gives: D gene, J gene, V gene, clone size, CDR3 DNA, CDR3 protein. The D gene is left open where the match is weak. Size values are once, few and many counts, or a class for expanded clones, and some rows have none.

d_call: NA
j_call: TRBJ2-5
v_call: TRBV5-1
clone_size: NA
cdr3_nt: TGCGCCAGCAGCCAATCCGTACACCAAGAGACCCAGTACTTC
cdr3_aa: CASSQSVHQETQYF

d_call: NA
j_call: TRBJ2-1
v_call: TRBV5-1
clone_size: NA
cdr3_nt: TGCGCCAGCAGCTTGGACGAGAGCTCCTACAATGAGCAGTTCTTC
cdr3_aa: CASSLDESSYNEQFF

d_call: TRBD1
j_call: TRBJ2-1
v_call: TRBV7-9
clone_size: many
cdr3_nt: TGTGCCAGCAGCTCCACCGGGACAGGGGACTACAATGAGCAGTTCTTC
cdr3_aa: CASSSTGTGDYNEQFF

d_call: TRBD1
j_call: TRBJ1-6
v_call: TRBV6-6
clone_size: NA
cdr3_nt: TGTGCCAGCAGCTCATCTACAGGGGAAGGATGGAATTCACCCCTCCACTTT
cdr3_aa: CASSSSTGEGWNSPLHF

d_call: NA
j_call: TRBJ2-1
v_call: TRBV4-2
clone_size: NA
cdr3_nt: TGTGCCAGCAGCCAAGCTGGGCGGGGACTCTACAATGAGCAGTTCTTC
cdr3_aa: CASSQAGRGLYNEQFF

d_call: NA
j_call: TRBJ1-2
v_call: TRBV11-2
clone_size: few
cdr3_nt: TGTGCCACCTCGGGGCGGGCTGCTAACTATGGCTACACCTTC
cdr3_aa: CATSGRAANYGYTF

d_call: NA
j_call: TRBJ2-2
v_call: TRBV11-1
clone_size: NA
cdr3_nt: TGTGCCAGCAGCCCCGGAAGCTGGGGGGCAGGGACCGGGGAGCTGTTTTTT
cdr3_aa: CASSPGSWGAGTGELFF

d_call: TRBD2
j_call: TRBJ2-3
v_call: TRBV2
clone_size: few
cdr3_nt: TGTGCCAGCAGTGACCTTCGAGCGGGGAACGCAGATACGCAGTATTTT
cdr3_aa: CASSDLRAGNADTQYF

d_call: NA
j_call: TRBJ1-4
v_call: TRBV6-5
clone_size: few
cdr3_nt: TGTGCCAGCAGTTACGTTCGCTTTGAAAAACTGTTTTTT
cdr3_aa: CASSYVRFEKLFF

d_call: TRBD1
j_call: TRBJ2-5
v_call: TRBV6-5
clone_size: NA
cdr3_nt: TGTGCCAGCAGTTCAATCCCGGGACAGAGGTACCAAGAGACCCAGTACTTC
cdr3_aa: CASSSIPGQRYQETQYF

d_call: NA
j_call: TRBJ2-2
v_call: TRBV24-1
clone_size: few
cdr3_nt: TGTGCCACCAGTTCACAGTTGAACACCGGGGAGCTGTTTTTT
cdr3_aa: CATSSQLNTGELFF

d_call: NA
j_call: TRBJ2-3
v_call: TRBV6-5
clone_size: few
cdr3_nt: TGTGCCAGCAGTTACGCGGAACAGGCCACAGATACGCAGTATTTT
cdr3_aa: CASSYAEQATDTQYF

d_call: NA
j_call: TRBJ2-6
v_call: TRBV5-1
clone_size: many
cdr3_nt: TGCGCCAGCAGCTTGGGAGGCGGTGGGGCCAACGTCCTGACTTTC
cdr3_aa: CASSLGGGGANVLTF

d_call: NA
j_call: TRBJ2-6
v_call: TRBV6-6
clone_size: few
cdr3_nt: TGTGCCAGCACCCCAGGGACTGGGGCCAACGTCCTGACTTTC
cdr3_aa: CASTPGTGANVLTF

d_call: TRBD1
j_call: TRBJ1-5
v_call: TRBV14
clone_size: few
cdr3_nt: TGTGCCAGCAGCCTTACAGGGGGAGGTCAGCCCCAGCATTTT
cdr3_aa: CASSLTGGGQPQHF

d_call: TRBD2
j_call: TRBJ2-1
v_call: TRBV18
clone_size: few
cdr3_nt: TGTGCCAGCGCCGGGACTAGCGGGGAATATCGTGAGCAGTTCTTC
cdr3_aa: CASAGTSGEYREQFF